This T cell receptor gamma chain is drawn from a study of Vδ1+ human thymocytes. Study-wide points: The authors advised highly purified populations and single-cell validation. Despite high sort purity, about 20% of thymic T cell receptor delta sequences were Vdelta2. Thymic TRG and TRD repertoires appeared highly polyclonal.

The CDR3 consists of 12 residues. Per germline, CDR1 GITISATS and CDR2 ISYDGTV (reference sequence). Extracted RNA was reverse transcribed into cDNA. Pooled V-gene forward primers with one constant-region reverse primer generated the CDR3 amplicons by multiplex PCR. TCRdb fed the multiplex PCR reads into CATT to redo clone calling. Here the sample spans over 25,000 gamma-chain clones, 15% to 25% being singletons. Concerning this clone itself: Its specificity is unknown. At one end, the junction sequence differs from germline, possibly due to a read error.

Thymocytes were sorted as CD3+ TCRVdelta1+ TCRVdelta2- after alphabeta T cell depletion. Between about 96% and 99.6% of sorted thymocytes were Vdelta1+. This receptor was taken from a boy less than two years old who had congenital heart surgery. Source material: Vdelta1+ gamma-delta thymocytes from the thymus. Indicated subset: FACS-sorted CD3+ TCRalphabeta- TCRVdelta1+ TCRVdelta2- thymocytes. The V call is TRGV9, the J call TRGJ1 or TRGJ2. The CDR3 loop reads CALWELGYKKLF. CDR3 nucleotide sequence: TGTGCCCTGTGGGAATTGGGGTATAAGAAACTCTTT.